These 13 T cell receptor beta chains were sequenced from one sample in a study of blood T cell repertoires in COVID-19. Repertoires were generated with immunoSEQ multiplex PCR, while TCRdb's copy carries only in-frame clones and drops some. The sample lists roughly 250,000 clones, approximately 80% seen once, with 2.5% to 3% in the top ten. Sequencing was performed on peripheral blood. All receptors come from a woman aged 60-75 years with active or convalescent COVID-19.

The sample holds a few counts of this clone. The rearrangement joins TRBV5-1 to TRBJ2-5, with 8 bases fitting TRBD2. Trimming cost V 3 bases and J 1 base; bases outside gene matches: 5. The length of the CDR3 is 15 residues. The germline gives CDR1 SGHRS, CDR2 YFSETQ. CDR3 in DNA: TGCGCCAGCAGCTGGTCCGGGACTAGCCAAGAGACCCAGTACTTC. This gives the protein CASSWSGTSQETQYF.

The chain couples TRBV14 to TRBJ2-3; 8 bases agree with TRBD2. The trim removed 1 base at V and 4 bases at J, leaving 4 bases unmatched. The CDR3 has 15 amino acids. Germline-derived CDR1 and CDR2 are SGHDN and FVKESK. The CDR3 loop is CASSQAGGGPDTQYF. CDR3 in DNA: TGTGCCAGCAGCCAAGCGGGGGGGGGCCCAGATACGCAGTATTTT.

This chain uses TRBV7-8 with TRBJ1-4, with D tentatively TRBD1 (6 bases). The ends were cut back, 1 base at V and 1 base at J, with 10 bases in the middle. The CDR3 runs to 16 residues. Germline lookup yields CDR1 SGHVS and CDR2 FQNEAQ. Written as DNA, the CDR3 is TGTGCCAGCAGCTTAGACTCACAGGGAACTAATGAAAAACTGTTTTTT. Its protein product is CASSLDSQGTNEKLFF. The whole variable domain, remainder taken from reference TRBV7-8 and TRBJ1-4, is GAGVSQSPRYKVAKRGQDVALRCDPISGHVSLFWYQQALGQGPEFLTYFQNEAQLDKSGLPSDRFFAERPEGSVSTLKIQRTQQEDSAVYLCASSLDSQGTNEKLFFGSGTQLSVL.

In this sample, this clone turned up a few times. The chain joins TRBV23-1 to TRBJ1-3; D is unresolved. TRBV23-1 is an open reading frame whose function is uncertain. This CDR3 contains 11 residues. The CDR3 loop is CVVLSGNTIYF. CDR3 DNA sequence: TGCGTCGTCCTTAGTGGAAACACCATATATTTT.

The chain is built from TRBV5-4 and TRBJ2-7; TRBD1 agrees at 8 bases. Per the germline V gene, CDR1 is SGHNT and CDR2 is YYREEE (reference sequence). The CDR3 extends over 14 amino acids. J was trimmed by 3 bases and V by 1 base; bases with no gene match: 3. The CDR3 nucleotides read TGTGCCAGCAGCTTGATGACAGGGGACTACGAGCAGTACTTC. This encodes CASSLMTGDYEQYF.

The chain links TRBV2 to TRBJ2-7, with 12 nucleotides matching TRBD1. This CDR3 region has 17 residues. V was pared by 6 bases and J by 3 bases, with 12 bases of the junction left unmatched. CDR1 is SNHLY, CDR2 FYNNEI, per germline. DNA of the CDR3: TGTGCCAGCAGCACCGGGACAGGGGGCATCGTTGGCTACGAGCAGTACTTC. Translated, it gives CASSTGTGGIVGYEQYF. Full variable domain (missing parts from reference TRBV2 and TRBJ2-7): EPEVTQTPSHQVTQMGQEVILRCVPISNHLYFYWYRQILGQKVEFLVSFYNNEISEKSEIFDDQFSVERPDGSNFTLKIRSTKLEDSAMYFCASSTGTGGIVGYEQYFGPGTRLTVT.

The gene calls are TRBV5-6 and TRBJ1-1; no firm D call. Per the germline V gene, CDR1 is SGHDT and CDR2 is YYEEEE. This CDR3 has 16 amino acids. The V end was cut by 0 bases, the J end by 1 base, with 13 bases between. In nucleotides, the CDR3 is TGTGCCAGCAGCTTGGGCGGTGCGTTGGGGAACACTGAAGCTTTCTTT. Translated: CASSLGGALGNTEAFF.

V and J are TRBV19 and TRBJ2-4, with 9 bases that match TRBD2. V was pared by 2 bases and J by 5 bases, with 10 bases of the junction left unmatched. The CDR3 sequence is 17 residues long. Germline V CDR1 and CDR2: LNHDA, SQIVND (reference sequence). As DNA, the CDR3 is TGTGCCAGTAGTATATTCGGCGGGGGGGCCGGGGAAAACATTCAGTACTTC. This gives the protein CASSIFGGGAGENIQYF. The whole variable domain, remainder taken from reference TRBV19 and TRBJ2-4, is DGGITQSPKYLFRKEGQNVTLSCEQNLNHDAMYWYRQDPGQGLRLIYYSQIVNDFQKGDIAEGYSVSREKKESFPLTVTSAQKNPTAFYLCASSIFGGGAGENIQYFGAGTRLSVL.

The chain links TRBV10-3 to TRBJ1-2; D perhaps matches TRBD1 (5 bases). Germline CDR1 is ENHRY and CDR2 is SYGVKD. The CDR3 runs to 13 residues. V dropped 8 bases and J dropped 8 bases, with 18 bases sitting between them. CDR3 sequence: CAIELNGGGGYTF. The CDR3 DNA sequence: TGTGCCATCGAGTTAAATGGGGGAGGAGGCTACACCTTC.

V and J are TRBV3-1 (or the pseudogene TRBV3-2) and TRBJ1-1; the D is unclear. Germline V gives CDR1 LGHDT, CDR2 YNNKEL (reference sequence). V dropped 0 bases and J dropped 4 bases, with 3 bases sitting between them. This CDR3 is built from 12 residues. CDR3 loop: CASSQESTEAFF. In DNA form, the CDR3 reads TGTGCCAGCAGCCAAGAGAGCACTGAAGCTTTCTTT.

The rearrangement uses TRBV11-3 and TRBJ1-2; D is ambiguous. The CDR3 runs to 13 residues. Germline assignment: CDR1 SGHNT and CDR2 YENEEA. The V end was cut by 1 base, the J end by 5 bases, with 8 bases between. CDR3 sequence reads: CASSLGRDYGYTF. The CDR3 DNA reads as TGTGCCAGCAGCTTAGGACGGGATTATGGCTACACCTTC.

The chain employs TRBV12-3 or TRBV12-4 and TRBJ2-2; no clear D. This CDR3 is 13 amino acids long. Deletions cut 3 bases from V and 7 bases from J, with 9 bases between. CDR3 residues: CASSFKFGGELFF. CDR3 DNA: TGTGCCAGCAGTTTTAAATTCGGCGGGGAGCTGTTTTTT.

V is TRBV30 and J is TRBJ1-2; possible D gene TRBD1, 5 bases. The germline CDR1 and CDR2 sequences are GTSNPN and SVGIG (reference sequence). This CDR3 is 10 amino acids long. V gave up 6 bases and J gave up 8 bases, with 10 bases separating them. CDR3 protein: CACYRYGYTF. The CDR3 DNA sequence: TGTGCCTGTTACAGGTACGGCTACACCTTC.